This T cell receptor (beta chain) was recovered during a study of shared clonotypes between healthy human individuals. General study results and limits: Sampling included only blood; tissue repertoires likely differ. Few donors limited the genetic and exposure-history diversity represented.

A note on this clone: What it binds is unknown.

The study used 83 million or so PBMCs per unsorted sample for genomic DNA. The deep-level immunoSEQ assay was used. Sequenced by immunoSEQ multiplex PCR; TCRdb stores in-frame clones only, minus some. The table includes about 460,000 clones, approximately 80% detected once. This clonotype was obtained from a woman aged 40-49 years in good health. Some clones in this sample may be carry-over from other donors' samples. The sequenced material came from PBMCs.

The CDR3 reads CASRPGLPRAEAFF. The DNA for the CDR3 is TGTGCCAGCAGACCCGGACTGCCGAGGGCTGAAGCTTTCTTT. The rearrangement joins TRBV6-5 to TRBJ1-1; D not certain. The germline V and J ends were trimmed by 6 bases and 6 bases, with 17 bases remaining between them. CDR3 length: 14 residues. Germline V gene data show CDR1 as MNHEY and CDR2 as SVGAGI.